These T cell receptor beta chains were read from a single sample in a study of cytomegalovirus exposure and HLA in healthy donors. Method: immunoSEQ multiplex PCR; TCRdb's copy keeps in-frame clones and lacks some. The table has some 69,000 clones, 96% seen once. The sample comprised PBMCs. Receptors were obtained from a woman aged 18-29 years in good health and CMV-seropositive. CDR3s include the opening cysteine and the closing phenylalanine or tryptophan. D genes are given only for firm matches.

j_gene: TRBJ1-5
v_gene: TRBV28
d_gene: -
CDR3nt: TGTGCCACCACACCGCGGCGGATCAATCAGCCCCAGCATTTT
CDR3aa: CATTPRRINQPQHF

j_gene: TRBJ2-7
v_gene: TRBV7-8
d_gene: TRBD2
CDR3nt: TGTGCCAGCAGCCTGGGGACTAGCGGGAAGCCTTACGAGCAGTACTTC
CDR3aa: CASSLGTSGKPYEQYF

j_gene: TRBJ2-1
v_gene: TRBV6-4
d_gene: -
CDR3nt: TGTGCCAGCGGCACAGGGACCCTCAATGAGCAGTTCTTC
CDR3aa: CASGTGTLNEQFF

j_gene: TRBJ2-7
v_gene: TRBV27
d_gene: TRBD1
CDR3nt: TGTGCCAGCAGTTACCGGGACAGGGGGCCCTACGAGCAGTACTTC
CDR3aa: CASSYRDRGPYEQYF

j_gene: TRBJ2-1
v_gene: TRBV7-8
d_gene: -
CDR3nt: TGTGCCAGCAGCGGAAGGCCTAGTCGTTACAATGAGCAGTTCTTC
CDR3aa: CASSGRPSRYNEQFF

j_gene: TRBJ2-1
v_gene: TRBV11-1
d_gene: TRBD2
CDR3nt: TGTGCCAGCAGCTTAAAAGGGACTAGCGGGGGATACAATGAGCAGTTCTTC
CDR3aa: CASSLKGTSGGYNEQFF

j_gene: TRBJ2-5
v_gene: TRBV19
d_gene: TRBD2
CDR3nt: TGTGCCAGTAAAGCGATGTCTAGCGGGAACCAAGAGACCCAGTACTTC
CDR3aa: CASKAMSSGNQETQYF

j_gene: TRBJ2-2
v_gene: TRBV4-1
d_gene: -
CDR3nt: TGCGCCAGCAGCCAAGCGGGGTGGCGGCCGGCGAACACCGGGGAGCTGTTTTTT
CDR3aa: CASSQAGWRPANTGELFF

j_gene: TRBJ2-3
v_gene: TRBV7-9
d_gene: TRBD1
CDR3nt: TGTGCCAGCAGCCTCCGACAGGGTGAGACAGATACGCAGTATTTT
CDR3aa: CASSLRQGETDTQYF

j_gene: TRBJ1-5
v_gene: TRBV4-3
d_gene: -
CDR3nt: TGCGCCAGCAGCCAAGATTTGGGTACGGGGCAGCCCCAGCATTTT
CDR3aa: CASSQDLGTGQPQHF

j_gene: TRBJ2-3
v_gene: TRBV6-5
d_gene: -
CDR3nt: TGTGCCAGCACCCCACGGGGGTACACAGATACGCAGTATTTT
CDR3aa: CASTPRGYTDTQYF

j_gene: TRBJ1-1
v_gene: TRBV7-9
d_gene: TRBD1
CDR3nt: TGTGCCAGCAGCAGGAGGACAGGCGGGAACACTGAAGCTTTCTTT
CDR3aa: CASSRRTGGNTEAFF

j_gene: TRBJ2-7
v_gene: TRBV29-1
d_gene: TRBD1
CDR3nt: TGCAGCGTTTCTACCGGGACAGCCTACGAGCAGTACTTC
CDR3aa: CSVSTGTAYEQYF

j_gene: TRBJ1-1
v_gene: TRBV7-2
d_gene: -
CDR3nt: TGTGCCAGCAGCTTATCAGGGATGGGCACTGAAGCTTTCTTT
CDR3aa: CASSLSGMGTEAFF

j_gene: TRBJ1-5
v_gene: TRBV10-2
d_gene: -
CDR3nt: TGCGCCAGCAGTGTGACGGAGAATCAGCCCCAGCATTTT
CDR3aa: CASSVTENQPQHF

j_gene: TRBJ2-5
v_gene: TRBV6-1
d_gene: -
CDR3nt: TGTGCCAGCAGGCCGGGACTTTTAGAGACCCAGTACTTC
CDR3aa: CASRPGLLETQYF

j_gene: TRBJ2-7
v_gene: TRBV27
d_gene: TRBD2
CDR3nt: TGTGCCAGCAGTTTAAGCGCGGGAGGAAGCGAGCAGTACTTC
CDR3aa: CASSLSAGGSEQYF

j_gene: TRBJ2-1
v_gene: TRBV4-3
d_gene: TRBD1
CDR3nt: TGCGCCAGCAGCCAAGATCTTAGGGGGACAGGGGCCCATGAGCAGTTCTTC
CDR3aa: CASSQDLRGTGAHEQFF

j_gene: TRBJ2-1
v_gene: TRBV11-3
d_gene: -
CDR3nt: TGTGCCAGCAGCTTAGATTCGTATGAGCAGTTCTTC
CDR3aa: CASSLDSYEQFF

j_gene: TRBJ2-7
v_gene: TRBV7-9
d_gene: TRBD1
CDR3nt: TGTGCCAGCAGCCCGGGGGACAGGGGTGATTACTACGAGCAGTACTTC
CDR3aa: CASSPGDRGDYYEQYF